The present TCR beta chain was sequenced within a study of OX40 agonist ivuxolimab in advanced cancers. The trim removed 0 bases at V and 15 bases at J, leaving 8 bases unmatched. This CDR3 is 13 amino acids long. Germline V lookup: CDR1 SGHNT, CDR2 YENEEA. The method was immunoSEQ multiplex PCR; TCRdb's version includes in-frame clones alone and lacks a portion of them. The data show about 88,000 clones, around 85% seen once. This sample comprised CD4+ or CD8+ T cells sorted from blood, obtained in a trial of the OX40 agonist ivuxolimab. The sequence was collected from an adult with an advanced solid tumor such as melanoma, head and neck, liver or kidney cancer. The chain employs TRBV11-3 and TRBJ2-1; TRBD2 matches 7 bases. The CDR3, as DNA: TGTGCCAGCAGCTTAGAATCGGGGGGACTTCGGTTCTTC. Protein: CASSLESGGLRFF.